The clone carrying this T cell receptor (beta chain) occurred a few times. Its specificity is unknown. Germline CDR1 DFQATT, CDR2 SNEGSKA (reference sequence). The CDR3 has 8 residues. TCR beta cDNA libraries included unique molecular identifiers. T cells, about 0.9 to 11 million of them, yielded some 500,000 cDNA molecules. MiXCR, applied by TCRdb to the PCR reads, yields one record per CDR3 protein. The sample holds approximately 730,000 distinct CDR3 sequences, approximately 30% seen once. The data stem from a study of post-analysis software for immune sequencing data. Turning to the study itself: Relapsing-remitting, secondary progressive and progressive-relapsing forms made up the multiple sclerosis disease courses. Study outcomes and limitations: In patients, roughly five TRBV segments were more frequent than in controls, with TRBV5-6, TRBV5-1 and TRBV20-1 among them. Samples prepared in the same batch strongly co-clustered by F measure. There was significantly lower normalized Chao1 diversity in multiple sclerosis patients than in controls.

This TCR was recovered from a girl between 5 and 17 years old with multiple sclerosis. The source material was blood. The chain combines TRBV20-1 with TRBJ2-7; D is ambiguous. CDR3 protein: CSIPQQYF. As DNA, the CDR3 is TGCAGCATTCCACAGCAGTACTTC.